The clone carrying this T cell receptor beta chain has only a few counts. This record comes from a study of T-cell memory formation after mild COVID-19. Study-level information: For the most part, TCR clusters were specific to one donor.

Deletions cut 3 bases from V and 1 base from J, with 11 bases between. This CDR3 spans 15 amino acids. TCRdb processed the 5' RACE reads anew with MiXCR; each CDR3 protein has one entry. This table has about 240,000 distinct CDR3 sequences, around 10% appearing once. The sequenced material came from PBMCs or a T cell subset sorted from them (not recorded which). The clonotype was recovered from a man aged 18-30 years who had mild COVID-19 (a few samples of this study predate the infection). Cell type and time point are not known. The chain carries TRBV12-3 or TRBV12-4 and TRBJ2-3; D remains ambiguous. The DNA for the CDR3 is TGTGCCAGCAGTTTTCGGCGCGCGGGCACAGATACGCAGTATTTT. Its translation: CASSFRRAGTDTQYF.